This entry concerns a single T cell receptor (beta chain). This sample is drawn from a study of blood T cell repertoires in COVID-19. For the study at large: The United States, Italy and Spain were the sources of the acute and convalescent COVID-19 samples.

Per germline, CDR1 KGHSH and CDR2 LQKENI. This CDR3 has 14 amino acids. Deletions cut 1 base from V and 1 base from J, with 8 bases between. Only in-frame clones appear in the TCRdb table, and some are missing; sequencing was by immunoSEQ multiplex PCR. The sample has about 200,000 clones, around 79% seen once. This TCR was sampled from a man over 45 who had recovered from COVID-19. This sequence joins TRBV18 and TRBJ2-7; D not resolved. Sequencing used peripheral blood. The CDR3 reads CASSPLDISYEQYF. The CDR3 bases are TGTGCCAGCTCACCACTCGACATTTCCTACGAGCAGTACTTC.